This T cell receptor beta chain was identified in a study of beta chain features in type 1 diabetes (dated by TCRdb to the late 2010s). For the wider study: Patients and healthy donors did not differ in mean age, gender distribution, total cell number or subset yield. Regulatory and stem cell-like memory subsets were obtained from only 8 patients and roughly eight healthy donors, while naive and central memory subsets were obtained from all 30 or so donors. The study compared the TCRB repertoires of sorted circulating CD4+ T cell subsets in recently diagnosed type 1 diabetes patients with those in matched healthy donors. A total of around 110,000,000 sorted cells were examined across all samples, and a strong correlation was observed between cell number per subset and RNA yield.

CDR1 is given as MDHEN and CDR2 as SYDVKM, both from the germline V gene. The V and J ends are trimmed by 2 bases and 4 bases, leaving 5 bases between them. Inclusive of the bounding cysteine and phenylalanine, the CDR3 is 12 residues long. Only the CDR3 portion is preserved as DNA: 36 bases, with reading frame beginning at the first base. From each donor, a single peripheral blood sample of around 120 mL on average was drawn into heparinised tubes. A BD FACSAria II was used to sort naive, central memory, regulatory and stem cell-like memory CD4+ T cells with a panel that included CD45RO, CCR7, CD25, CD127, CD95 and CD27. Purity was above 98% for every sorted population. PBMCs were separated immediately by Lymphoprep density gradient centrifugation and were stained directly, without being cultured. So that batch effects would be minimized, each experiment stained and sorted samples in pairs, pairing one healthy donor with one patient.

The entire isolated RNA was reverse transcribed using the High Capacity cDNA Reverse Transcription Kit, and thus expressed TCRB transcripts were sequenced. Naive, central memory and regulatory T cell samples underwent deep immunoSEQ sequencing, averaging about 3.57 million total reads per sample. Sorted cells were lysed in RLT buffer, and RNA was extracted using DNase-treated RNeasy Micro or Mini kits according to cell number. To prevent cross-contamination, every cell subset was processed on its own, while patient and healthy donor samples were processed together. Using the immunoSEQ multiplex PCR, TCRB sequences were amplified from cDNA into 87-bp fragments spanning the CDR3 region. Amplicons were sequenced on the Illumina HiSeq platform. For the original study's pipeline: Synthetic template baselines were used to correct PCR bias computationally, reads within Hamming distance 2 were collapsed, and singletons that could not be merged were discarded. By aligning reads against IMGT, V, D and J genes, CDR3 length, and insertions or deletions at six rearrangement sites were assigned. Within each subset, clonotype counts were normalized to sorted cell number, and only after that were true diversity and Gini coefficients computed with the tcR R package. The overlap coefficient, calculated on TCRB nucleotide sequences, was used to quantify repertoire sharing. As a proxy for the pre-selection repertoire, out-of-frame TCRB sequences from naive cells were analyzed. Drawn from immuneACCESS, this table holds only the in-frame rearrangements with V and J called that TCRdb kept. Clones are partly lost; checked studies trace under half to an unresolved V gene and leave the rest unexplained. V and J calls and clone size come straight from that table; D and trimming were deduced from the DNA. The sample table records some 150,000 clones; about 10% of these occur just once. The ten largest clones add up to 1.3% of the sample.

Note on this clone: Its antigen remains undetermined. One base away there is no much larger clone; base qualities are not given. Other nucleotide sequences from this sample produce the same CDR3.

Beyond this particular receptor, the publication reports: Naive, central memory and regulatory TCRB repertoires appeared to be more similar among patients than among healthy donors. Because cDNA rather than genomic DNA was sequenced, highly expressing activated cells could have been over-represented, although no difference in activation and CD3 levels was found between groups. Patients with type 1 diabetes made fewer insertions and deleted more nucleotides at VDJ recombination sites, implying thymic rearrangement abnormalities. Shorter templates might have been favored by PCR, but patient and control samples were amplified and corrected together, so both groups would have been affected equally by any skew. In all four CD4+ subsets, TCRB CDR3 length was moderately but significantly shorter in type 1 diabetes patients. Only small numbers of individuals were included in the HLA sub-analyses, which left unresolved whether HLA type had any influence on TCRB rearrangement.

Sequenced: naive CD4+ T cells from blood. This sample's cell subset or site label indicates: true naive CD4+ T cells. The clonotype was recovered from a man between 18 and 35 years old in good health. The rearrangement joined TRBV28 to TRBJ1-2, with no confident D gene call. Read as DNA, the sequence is TGTGCCAGCAGTTTACAAGCCTATGGCTACACCTTC. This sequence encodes CASSLQAYGYTF.